This T cell receptor beta chain is drawn from a study of OX40 agonist ivuxolimab in advanced cancers. Study overall: The study treated patients with ivuxolimab, an agonistic anti-OX40 (CD134) antibody. Three dose-escalation patients had partial responses: one with hepatocellular carcinoma and two with cutaneous melanoma. Study-level results: Some of the lowest clonal expansion was seen in partial responders at 0.1-3.0 mg/kg. There was clonal expansion of CD4+ and CD8+ blood T cells by week 6 at 0.1 to 3.0 mg/kg.

Trimming took off 4 bases at V and 1 base at J, with 13 bases between the two ends. Germline values: CDR1 MRHNA, CDR2 SNTAGT. This CDR3 spans 15 amino acids. Assay: immunoSEQ multiplex PCR; the TCRdb copy retains only in-frame clones and omits some. The table lists 15,000 to 20,000 clones, about four fifths of them singletons. Concerning this clone itself: The antigen is unknown.

The specimen comprised CD4+ or CD8+ T cells sorted from blood, sampled in a trial of the OX40 agonist ivuxolimab. The chain uses TRBV6-4 and TRBJ1-1; the D gene is possibly TRBD1 (5 bases). The source of this sequence is an adult with an advanced solid tumor such as melanoma, head and neck, liver or kidney cancer. As DNA, the CDR3 is TGTGCCAGCAGTGCCTCCGGGACGGCGAACACTGAAGCTTTCTTT. It is translated as CASSASGTANTEAFF.